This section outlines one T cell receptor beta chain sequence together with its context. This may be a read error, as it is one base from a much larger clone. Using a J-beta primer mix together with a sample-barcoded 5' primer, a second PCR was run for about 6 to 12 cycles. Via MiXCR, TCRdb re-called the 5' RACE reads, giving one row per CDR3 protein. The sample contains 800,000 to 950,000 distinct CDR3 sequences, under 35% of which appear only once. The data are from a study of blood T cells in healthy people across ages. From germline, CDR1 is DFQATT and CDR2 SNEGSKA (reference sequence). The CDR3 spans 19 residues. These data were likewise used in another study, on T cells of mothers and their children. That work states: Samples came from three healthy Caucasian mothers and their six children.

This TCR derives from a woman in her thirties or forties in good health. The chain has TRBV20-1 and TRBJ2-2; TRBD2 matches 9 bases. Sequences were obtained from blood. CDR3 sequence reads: CGARDTAGSGGPLTGELFF. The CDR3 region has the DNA TGCGGTGCTAGAGATACCGCGGGTAGCGGGGGACCTCTCACCGGGGAGCTGTTTTTT.